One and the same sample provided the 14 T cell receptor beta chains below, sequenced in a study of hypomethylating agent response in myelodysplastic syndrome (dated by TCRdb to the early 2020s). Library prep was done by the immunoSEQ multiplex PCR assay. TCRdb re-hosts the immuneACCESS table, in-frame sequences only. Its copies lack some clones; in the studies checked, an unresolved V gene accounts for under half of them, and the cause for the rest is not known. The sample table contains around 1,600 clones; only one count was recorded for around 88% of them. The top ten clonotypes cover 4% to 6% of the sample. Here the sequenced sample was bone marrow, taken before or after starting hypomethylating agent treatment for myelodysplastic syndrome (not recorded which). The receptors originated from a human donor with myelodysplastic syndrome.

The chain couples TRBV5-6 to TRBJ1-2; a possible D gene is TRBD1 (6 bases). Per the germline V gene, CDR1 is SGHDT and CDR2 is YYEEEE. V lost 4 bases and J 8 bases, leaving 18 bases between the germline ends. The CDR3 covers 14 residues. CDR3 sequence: CASSPITGFYGYTF. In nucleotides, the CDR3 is TGTGCCAGCAGCCCAATAACAGGGTTCTACGGCTACACCTTC.

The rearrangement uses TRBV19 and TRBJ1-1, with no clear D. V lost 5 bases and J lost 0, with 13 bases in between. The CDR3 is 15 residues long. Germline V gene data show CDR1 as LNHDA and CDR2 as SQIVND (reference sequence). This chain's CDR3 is CASSATGSLNTEAFF. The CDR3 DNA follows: TGTGCCAGTAGTGCAACGGGCAGTCTGAACACTGAAGCTTTCTTT.

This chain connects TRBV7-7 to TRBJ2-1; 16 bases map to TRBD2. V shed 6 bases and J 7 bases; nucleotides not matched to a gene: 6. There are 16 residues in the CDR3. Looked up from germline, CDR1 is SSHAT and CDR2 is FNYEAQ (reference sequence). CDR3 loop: CASSPGLAGGPNEQFF. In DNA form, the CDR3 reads TGTGCCAGCAGTCCGGGACTAGCGGGAGGGCCAAATGAGCAGTTCTTC.

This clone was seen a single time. The CDR3 coding sequence is TGTGCCAGTAGTATAGCAGGGGGCGGTCAGCCCCAGCATTTT. Residues: CASSIAGGGQPQHF. This chain links TRBV19 with TRBJ1-5; 8 bases are a match to TRBD1. Germline values: CDR1 LNHDA, CDR2 SQIVND (reference sequence). The CDR3 loop spans 14 amino acids. With V trimmed by 1 base and J by 6 bases, 2 bases remained unmatched.

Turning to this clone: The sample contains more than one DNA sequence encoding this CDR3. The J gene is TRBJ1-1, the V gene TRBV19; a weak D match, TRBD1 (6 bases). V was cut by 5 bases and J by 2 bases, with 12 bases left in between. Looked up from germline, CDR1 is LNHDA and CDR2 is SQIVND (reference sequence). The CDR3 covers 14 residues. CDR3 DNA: TGTGCCAGTAGTGCAGGGGTGTTCAACACTGAAGCTTTCTTT. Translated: CASSAGVFNTEAFF.

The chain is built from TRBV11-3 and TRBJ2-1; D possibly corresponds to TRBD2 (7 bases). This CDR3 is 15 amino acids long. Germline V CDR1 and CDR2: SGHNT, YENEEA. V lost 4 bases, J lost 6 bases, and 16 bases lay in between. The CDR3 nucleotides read TGTGCCAGCAGCTCTCCGAGCGGGACAATCAATGAGCAGTTCTTC. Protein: CASSSPSGTINEQFF.

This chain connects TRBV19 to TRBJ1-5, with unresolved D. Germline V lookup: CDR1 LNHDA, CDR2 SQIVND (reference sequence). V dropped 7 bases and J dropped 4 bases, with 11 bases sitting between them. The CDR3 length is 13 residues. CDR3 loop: CASTAAGNQPQHF. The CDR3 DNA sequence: TGTGCCAGTACTGCGGCGGGGAATCAGCCCCAGCATTTT.

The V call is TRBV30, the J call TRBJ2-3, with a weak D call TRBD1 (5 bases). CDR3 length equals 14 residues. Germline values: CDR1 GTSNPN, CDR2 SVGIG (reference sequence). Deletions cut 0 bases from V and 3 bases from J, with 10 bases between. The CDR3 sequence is CAWSVSTATDTQYF. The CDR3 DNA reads TGTGCCTGGAGTGTATCGACAGCTACAGATACGCAGTATTTT.

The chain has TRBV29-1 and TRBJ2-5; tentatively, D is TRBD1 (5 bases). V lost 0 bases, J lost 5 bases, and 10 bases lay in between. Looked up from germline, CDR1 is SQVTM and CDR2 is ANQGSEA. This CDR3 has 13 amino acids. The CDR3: CSVEDGRVETQYF. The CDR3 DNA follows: TGCAGCGTTGAAGACGGCAGGGTCGAGACCCAGTACTTC.

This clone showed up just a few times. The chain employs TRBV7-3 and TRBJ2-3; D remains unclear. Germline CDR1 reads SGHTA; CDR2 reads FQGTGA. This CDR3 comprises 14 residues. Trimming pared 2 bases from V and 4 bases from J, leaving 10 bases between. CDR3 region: CASSLRSPPDTQYF. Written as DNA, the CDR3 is TGTGCCAGCAGCTTACGGTCTCCCCCAGATACGCAGTATTTT.

The CDR3 is CASSWDGQYTDTQYF. The CDR3 DNA follows: TGCGCCAGCAGCTGGGATGGACAGTACACAGATACGCAGTATTTT. This chain joins TRBV5-1 and TRBJ2-3; D is perhaps TRBD1 (6 bases). This CDR3 has 15 residues. Germline CDR1 and CDR2: SGHRS and YFSETQ. Trimming removed 3 bases from V and 2 bases from J, with 13 bases in between.

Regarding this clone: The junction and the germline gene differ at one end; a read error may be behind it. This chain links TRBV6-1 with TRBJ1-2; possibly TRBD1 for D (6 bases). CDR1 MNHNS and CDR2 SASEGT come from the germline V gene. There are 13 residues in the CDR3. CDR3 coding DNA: TGTGCCAGCAGTGATTCTCTCGACAGGAGTTTAAATTTC. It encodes CASSDSLDRSLNF.

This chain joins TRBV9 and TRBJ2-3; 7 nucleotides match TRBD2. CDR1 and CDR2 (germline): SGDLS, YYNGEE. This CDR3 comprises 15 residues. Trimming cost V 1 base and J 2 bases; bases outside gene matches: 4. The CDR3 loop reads CASSVQAGDTDTQYF. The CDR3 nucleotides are TGTGCCAGCAGCGTACAGGCGGGGGACACAGATACGCAGTATTTT.

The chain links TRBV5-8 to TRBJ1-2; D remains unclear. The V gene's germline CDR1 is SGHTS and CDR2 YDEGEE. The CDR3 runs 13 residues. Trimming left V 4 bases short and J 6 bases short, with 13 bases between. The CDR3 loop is CASSPRYQHGYTF. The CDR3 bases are TGTGCCAGCAGCCCTCGATATCAGCATGGCTACACCTTC.